This TCR beta chain came from a study of shared clonotypes between healthy human individuals. About the research overall: The donor group consisted of two women and three men, aged 18 to 49.

V dropped 6 bases and J dropped 0 bases, with 9 bases sitting between them. This CDR3 has 13 residues. Germline CDR1 reads SGHRS; CDR2 reads YFSETQ. Study-level findings and limits: The small donor group covered limited genetic and exposure diversity.

Donors were healthy HIV-negative adults without recent acute infections or vaccinations. Unsorted PBMC contributed 250 to 300 ng DNA, tens of thousands of T cell genomes, to each replicate PCR. Some clones are missing from TCRdb's copy, which holds only in-frame ones; the method was immunoSEQ multiplex PCR. The data contain approximately 500,000 clones, 78% of them singletons. Points on this clone: The antigen remains undetermined.

Sequenced input: PBMCs. The chain links TRBV5-1 to TRBJ1-1; no clear D gene. The receptor was derived from a woman aged 40 to 50 in good health. Some clones in this sample may be carry-over from other donors' samples. The CDR3 loop is CASTPGMNTEAFF. The CDR3 DNA reads as TGCGCCAGCACCCCGGGGATGAACACTGAAGCTTTCTTT.